This passage covers 31 T cell receptor beta chains from one sample sequenced in a study of blood T cells in healthy people across ages. PCR was performed a second time for about 6 to 12 cycles using a sample-barcoded 5' primer and a J-beta primer mix. TCRdb re-analysed the 5' RACE reads in MiXCR, keeping a single row per CDR3 protein. The table lists 700,000 to 850,000 distinct CDR3 sequences, 35% to 40% of them singletons. Sequencing was performed on blood. These TCRs come from a man younger than 35 in good health.

The chain is built from TRBV7-2 and TRBJ2-1, with 9 bases fitting TRBD1. Germline trimming cut 2 bases from V and 10 bases from J; bases unmatched to any gene: 12. Looked up from germline, CDR1 is SGHTA and CDR2 is FQGNSA. CDR3 length equals 16 residues. The CDR3 protein is CASSLSADRGSYEQFF. CDR3 coding DNA: TGTGCCAGCAGCTTATCAGCGGACAGGGGCTCCTACGAGCAGTTCTTC. Full variable domain (outside the CDR3, taken from reference TRBV7-2 and TRBJ2-1): GAGVSQSPSNKVTEKGKDVELRCDPISGHTALYWYRQSLGQGLEFLIYFQGNSAPDKSGLPSDRFSAERTGGSVSTLTIQRTQQEDSAVYLCASSLSADRGSYEQFFGPGTRLTVL.

This clonotype has more than one count but fewer than ten. This chain links TRBV4-3 with TRBJ1-5, with a weak D call TRBD1 (6 bases). CDR1 LGHNA and CDR2 YSLEER come from the germline V gene. The length of the CDR3 is 17 residues. V gave up 0 bases and J gave up 6 bases, with 18 bases separating them. CDR3 coding DNA: TGCGCCAGCAGCCAAGATGTGACAGGCGTTTGGAGTCAGCCCCAGCATTTT. This encodes CASSQDVTGVWSQPQHF.

The V and J genes are TRBV5-1 and TRBJ1-4; D not certain. In germline, CDR1 is SGHRS, CDR2 YFSETQ. This CDR3 has 13 amino acids. The V end was cut by 4 bases, the J end by 8 bases, with 12 bases between. The CDR3 nucleotides are TGCGCCAGCAGCGTTGGAGGTTCCGAAAAACTGTTTTTT. Encoded protein: CASSVGGSEKLFF. Combining the CDR3 with reference TRBV5-1 and TRBJ1-4 gives the whole variable domain KAGVTQTPRYLIKTRGQQVTLSCSPISGHRSVSWYQQTPGQGLQFLFEYFSETQRNKGNFPGRFSGRQFSNSRSEMNVSTLELGDSALYLCASSVGGSEKLFFGSGTQLSVL.

This clonotype occurred many times. The chain recombines TRBV24-1 with TRBJ2-1; the D call may be TRBD1 or TRBD2 (5 bases each). Trimming pared 4 bases from V and 8 bases from J, leaving 17 bases between. The CDR3 is 15 amino acids. The germline V gene has CDR1 KGHDR and CDR2 SFDVKD. In DNA form, the CDR3 reads TGTGCCACCAGTGAGCCGGGACGGACGAGGGATGAGCAGTTCTTC. This sequence encodes CATSEPGRTRDEQFF.

This clonotype was seen a few times. The chain carries TRBV5-1 and TRBJ2-3; weak D call: TRBD2 (6 bases). Germline values: CDR1 SGHRS, CDR2 YFSETQ. Trimming took 3 bases from V and 1 from J, leaving 9 bases between them. The CDR3 totals 14 residues. CDR3 nucleotide sequence: TGCGCCAGCAGCTGGGACTCCCGCACAGATACGCAGTATTTT. Its protein product is CASSWDSRTDTQYF.

J is TRBJ2-7 and V is TRBV7-2; no clear D gene. The CDR3 has 16 residues. Germline CDR1 SGHTA, CDR2 FQGNSA. V dropped 1 base and J dropped 1 base, with 14 bases sitting between them. CDR3 sequence: CASSLVARHGSYEQYF. CDR3 bases: TGTGCCAGCAGCTTAGTGGCTCGTCATGGGTCCTACGAGCAGTACTTC.

The V and J genes are TRBV11-2 and TRBJ2-7, with 9 bases aligning to TRBD1. The end of the DNA is better explained by TRBJ2-5, so the J call may be wrong. Germline CDR1 is SGHAT and CDR2 is FQNNGV. The CDR3 extends over 15 amino acids. CDR3 nucleotides: TGTGCCAGCAGCGAATCGGACAGGGGCGTGGAGACCCAGTACTTC. This codes for CASSESDRGVETQYF.

The V gene is TRBV28, the J gene TRBJ2-3; tentative D call: TRBD2 (6 bases). Germline loops: CDR1 MDHEN, CDR2 SYDVKM. The CDR3 totals 15 residues. The V end lost 8 bases, the J end lost 2 bases, and 17 bases lay between the germline ends. The CDR3 DNA reads as TGTGCCAGCGGAACCGGGACTGGGTACACAGATACGCAGTATTTT. Translated, it gives CASGTGTGYTDTQYF.

The chain joins TRBV4-3 to TRBJ1-1, with D tentatively TRBD1 (6 bases). The CDR3 extends over 15 amino acids. CDR1 and CDR2 (germline): LGHNA, YSLEER. V lost 0 bases to trimming and J lost 7 bases, with 15 bases between them. CDR3 residues: CASSQELQGLGEAFF. The CDR3, as DNA: TGCGCCAGCAGCCAAGAACTCCAGGGGTTGGGTGAAGCTTTCTTT.

There are a few counts of this clonotype. The rearrangement uses TRBV9 and TRBJ1-2; perhaps TRBD1 as D (5 bases). The CDR3 consists of 16 residues. Germline CDR1 is SGDLS and CDR2 is YYNGEE. V lost 3 bases and J lost 4, with 19 bases in between. The CDR3 DNA reads as TGTGCCAGCAGCGCCGGGCCAGGTGGGGCTGGCTATGGCTACACCTTC. Its protein is CASSAGPGGAGYGYTF.

This chain connects TRBV4-2 to TRBJ2-1; 8 bases line up with TRBD2. The length of the CDR3 is 19 residues. Germline V gene lookup returns CDR1 LGHNA and CDR2 YNFKEQ. The trim removed 0 bases at V and 4 bases at J, leaving 14 bases unmatched. CDR3 sequence reads: CASSQEGPRGGPGYNEQFF. The CDR3 coding sequence is TGTGCCAGCAGCCAAGAGGGCCCTCGGGGGGGGCCCGGTTACAATGAGCAGTTCTTC.

A single count supports this clonotype. The V gene is TRBV20-1, the J gene TRBJ2-5; 9 bases fit TRBD1. Near its end, the DNA agrees better with TRBJ2-7, so the J call may be wrong. From germline, CDR1 is DFQATT and CDR2 SNEGSKA (reference sequence). The CDR3 contains 12 residues. This CDR3 is CSARQGVHEQYF. The CDR3 DNA reads as TGCAGTGCCAGACAGGGGGTTCACGAGCAGTACTTC.

This clonotype was recorded once. This may be a read error: a much more frequent sequence differs by one nucleotide. V is TRBV5-1 and J is TRBJ2-5; TRBD2 aligns across 11 bases. Germline V gene data show CDR1 as SGHRS and CDR2 as YFSETQ. The length of the CDR3 is 16 residues. V shed 3 bases and J 11 bases; nucleotides not matched to a gene: 15. The CDR3 DNA follows: TGCGCCAGCAGCTCCTCGACTAGCGGGGTGGTAGGTGAGCAGTACTTC. It codes for CASSSSTSGVVGEQYF.

A note on this clonotype: A read error is possible here, since a much larger clone lies one base away. The chain recombines TRBV7-9 with TRBJ2-1, with 8 bases identical to TRBD2. The CDR3 covers 18 residues. Trimming took 7 bases from V and 0 from J; bases not matched to a gene: 14. Germline-derived CDR1 and CDR2 are SEHNR and FQNEAQ (reference sequence). The CDR3 region has the DNA TGTGCCAGCAACTTTCCCCGGGTAGCGGGGATCTCCTACAATGAGCAGTTCTTC. It encodes CASNFPRVAGISYNEQFF.

The rearrangement uses TRBV21-1 and TRBJ2-1. The J call is doubtful: the DNA matches TRBJ2-7 better. TRBV21-1 counts as a pseudogene. The CDR3 runs 15 residues. CDR3 in DNA: TGTGCCAGCAGCAAAGTAAGGGGCTCCTACAATGAGCAGTACTTC. Amino acid sequence: CASSKVRGSYNEQYF.

The rearrangement joins TRBV5-1 to TRBJ2-5; possibly TRBD1 for D (6 bases). CDR3 length equals 15 residues. V lost 0 bases and J lost 2, with 11 bases in between. Per germline, CDR1 SGHRS and CDR2 YFSETQ. The CDR3 sequence: CASSLVPGQQETQYF. The CDR3 DNA sequence: TGCGCCAGCAGCTTGGTCCCGGGACAACAAGAGACCCAGTACTTC.

This sequence joins TRBV27 and TRBJ2-7; perhaps TRBD2 as D (6 bases). In germline, CDR1 is MNHEY, CDR2 SMNVEV (reference sequence). This CDR3 is 13 amino acids long. V was pared by 7 bases and J by 5 bases, with 15 bases between. CDR3 sequence (DNA): TGTGCCAGCATGCGACGGGGGTTGGACGAGCAGTACTTC. Translation gives CASMRRGLDEQYF.

With respect to this clonotype: A much larger clone lies one base from this, so it may be a read error. V usage is TRBV20-1 and J usage is TRBJ1-6, with D unresolved. V gave up 3 bases and J gave up 18 bases, with 21 bases separating them. The CDR3 contains 13 residues. CDR1 is DFQATT and CDR2 is SNEGSKA in the germline V gene (reference sequence). The CDR3 spells CSASPVSPSTPHF. Here the CDR3 DNA reads TGCAGTGCTAGTCCGGTTTCCCCTTCAACCCCCCACTTT.

CDR3 residues: CSVETGPYEQYF. Written as DNA, the CDR3 is TGCAGCGTTGAAACAGGGCCCTACGAGCAGTACTTC. The V and J genes are TRBV29-1 and TRBJ2-7, with a weak D call TRBD1 (6 bases). CDR1 is SQVTM, CDR2 ANQGSEA, per germline. Trimming shortened V by 2 bases and J by 2 bases, and 7 bases separated the two germline ends. The CDR3 totals 12 residues.

This clonotype was seen a handful of times. The chain is built from TRBV14 and TRBJ2-1; TRBD1 matches 7 bases. Germline lookup yields CDR1 SGHDN and CDR2 FVKESK. The ends lost 8 bases at V and 3 bases at J; junction bases unmatched: 10. The CDR3 is 15 residues long. CDR3 bases: TGTGCCAGCGTCGGAGTTGGACAGGACTACAATGAGCAGTTCTTC. Translating gives CASVGVGQDYNEQFF. The full variable domain, its missing parts supplied by reference TRBV14 and TRBJ2-1, is EAGVTQFPSHSVIEKGQTVTLRCDPISGHDNLYWYRRVMGKEIKFLLHFVKESKQDESGMPNNRFLAERTGGTYSTLKVQPAELEDSGVYFCASVGVGQDYNEQFFGPGTRLTVL.

This clonotype was seen a few times. The V and J genes are TRBV7-9 and TRBJ2-1; 7 bases match TRBD1. After removal of 0 bases from V and 9 bases from J, the junction contained 8 bases not matched to a gene. The CDR3 consists of 15 residues. CDR1 is SEHNR, CDR2 FQNEAQ, per germline (reference sequence). The DNA of the CDR3 is TGTGCCAGCAGCTTAGCGAGGGGGACAGCCCTTGAGCAGTTCTTC. Translation gives CASSLARGTALEQFF. Combining the CDR3 with reference TRBV7-9 and TRBJ2-1 gives the whole variable domain DTGVSQNPRHKITKRGQNVTFRCDPISEHNRLYWYRQTLGQGPEFLTYFQNEAQLEKSRLLSDRFSAERPKGSFSTLEIQRTEQGDSAMYLCASSLARGTALEQFFGPGTRLTVL.

In the case of this clonotype: A much larger clone sits a single nucleotide away, making a read error possible. This chain uses TRBV29-1 with TRBJ2-4, with D possibly TRBD1 on 6 matching bases. The DNA matches TRBJ2-7 better at its end, which makes the J call doubtful. CDR3 length: 13 amino acids. Germline CDR1 is SQVTM and CDR2 is ANQGSEA. CDR3 loop: CSVRTASVYEQYF. The CDR3 region has the DNA TGCAGCGTGCGGACAGCGTCAGTCTACGAGCAGTACTTC.

The V gene is TRBV29-1, the J gene TRBJ2-7; TRBD2 might be the D (7 bases). The CDR3 has 15 amino acids. Trimming left V 0 bases short and J 1 base short, with 13 bases between. Looked up from germline, CDR1 is SQVTM and CDR2 is ANQGSEA. The CDR3 coding sequence is TGCAGCGTTGAAGATCATGGGAGGGGGTCCTACGAGCAGTACTTC. It specifies CSVEDHGRGSYEQYF.

The sample holds a few counts of this clonotype. The V gene is TRBV29-1, the J gene TRBJ2-3, with TRBD1 matching 8 bases. Trimming at V came to 2 bases and at J to 4 bases, leaving 5 bases not matched to a gene. The CDR3 totals 14 residues. The V gene's germline CDR1 is SQVTM and CDR2 ANQGSEA. CDR3 DNA: TGCAGCGTTGAACAGGGGGCAAGGCCAGATACGCAGTATTTT. It yields the protein CSVEQGARPDTQYF.

The rearrangement links TRBV10-3 to TRBJ1-1, with D perhaps TRBD1 (6 bases). Germline values: CDR1 ENHRY, CDR2 SYGVKD. This CDR3 is 14 amino acids long. V lost 3 bases, J lost 1 base, and 9 bases lay in between. CDR3 sequence: CAISDSTGNTEAFF. The CDR3 DNA reads TGTGCCATCAGTGATTCGACAGGGAACACTGAAGCTTTCTTT.

On this clonotype: The junction shows a germline mismatch at one end, possibly a read error. J is TRBJ1-1 and V is TRBV7-9, with a tentative D call TRBD1 (5 bases). The CDR3 length is 14 residues. Germline assignment: CDR1 SEHNR and CDR2 FQNEAQ (reference sequence). The CDR3 region is CAGSGPQGNPEAFF. Written as DNA, the CDR3 is TGTGCCGGCAGCGGTCCGCAGGGTAACCCTGAAGCTTTCTTT.

This clonotype was counted only a few times. The rearrangement joins TRBV6-6 to TRBJ1-5, with D perhaps TRBD1 (5 bases). CDR1 MNHNY and CDR2 SVGAGI come from the germline V gene (reference sequence). CDR3 size: 14 residues. Trimming removed 0 bases from V and 7 bases from J, with 10 bases in between. CDR3 sequence reads: CASSYSRQGQPQHF. CDR3 nucleotides: TGTGCCAGCAGTTACTCGAGGCAGGGACAGCCCCAGCATTTT.

The gene calls are TRBV4-1 and TRBJ2-6; 9 positions match TRBD1. The CDR3 runs to 19 residues. The V segment lost 3 bases and the J segment 0 bases; nucleotides outside the gene matches: 9. From germline, CDR1 is MGHRA and CDR2 YSYEKL. The CDR3 region has the DNA TGCGCCAGCAGCCACCCTGGGGACAGGGACCCCTCTGGGGCCAACGTCCTGACTTTC. It yields the protein CASSHPGDRDPSGANVLTF.

The chain has TRBV5-1 and TRBJ2-1, with D possibly TRBD2 on 5 matching bases. The better agreement between TRBJ2-7 and the DNA end casts doubt on the J call. Germline V gene lookup returns CDR1 SGHRS and CDR2 YFSETQ. The CDR3 runs 16 residues. In DNA form, the CDR3 reads TGCGCCAGCAGCTTAAGCGAGGGCCCCTCCTACAATGAGCAGTACTTC. This gives the protein CASSLSEGPSYNEQYF.

This clonotype was detected only a few times. The V gene is TRBV2, the J gene TRBJ1-5; TRBD1 matches 9 bases. Germline loops: CDR1 SNHLY, CDR2 FYNNEI. The V segment lost 8 bases and the J segment 4 bases; nucleotides outside the gene matches: 6. CDR3 size: 14 residues. The CDR3, as DNA: TGTGCCAGCGGGGGGACAGGGCCTAATCAGCCCCAGCATTTT. Its protein product is CASGGTGPNQPQHF. Full variable domain (missing parts from reference TRBV2 and TRBJ1-5): EPEVTQTPSHQVTQMGQEVILRCVPISNHLYFYWYRQILGQKVEFLVSFYNNEISEKSEIFDDQFSVERPDGSNFTLKIRSTKLEDSAMYFCASGGTGPNQPQHFGDGTRLSIL.

The chain links TRBV7-2 to TRBJ2-4; D not certain. The J call could be wrong; TRBJ2-7 is a better fit for the DNA end. This CDR3 has 14 residues. CDR1 and CDR2 (germline): SGHTA, FQGNSA. DNA for the CDR3: TGTGCCAGCAGCTTGACCCGACCTAGCTACGAGCAGTACTTC. Translated: CASSLTRPSYEQYF.